The 10 T cell receptor beta chains listed next were all sequenced from one sample in a study of radiotherapy plus CTLA-4 blockade in lung cancer. This table comes from immunoSEQ multiplex PCR, and its TCRdb copy is limited to in-frame clones, with some not included. Counted here are tens of thousands of clones, more than 75% occurring once; the ten biggest clones make up around 7.5%. The material was peripheral blood, obtained from a patient treated with radiotherapy plus ipilimumab. Receptors were obtained from a human donor with non-small cell lung cancer who had stable disease on radiotherapy plus ipilimumab.

The CDR3 region is CASGRQGGSGNTIYF. In DNA form, the CDR3 reads TGTGCCAGTGGGAGGCAGGGGGGCTCTGGAAACACCATATATTTT. The chain links TRBV6-5 to TRBJ1-3; 7 bases fit TRBD1. The CDR3 runs 15 residues. V lost 9 bases and J lost 0; bases outside the gene matches: 8. Germline assignment: CDR1 MNHEY and CDR2 SVGAGI.

The chain couples TRBV29-1 to TRBJ1-2; 9 bases fit TRBD1. Per the germline V gene, CDR1 is SQVTM and CDR2 is ANQGSEA. Germline trimming cut 4 bases from V and 8 bases from J; bases unmatched to any gene: 11. The CDR3 runs to 14 residues. CDR3 amino acids: CSVVRTGEERGYTF. The CDR3 region has the DNA TGCAGCGTTGTAAGGACAGGGGAGGAGAGAGGCTACACCTTC.

The chain has TRBV7-2 and TRBJ2-2; D ambiguous. Germline loops: CDR1 SGHTA, CDR2 FQGNSA. V dropped 5 bases and J dropped 2 bases, with 6 bases sitting between them. The CDR3 is 13 amino acids. The DNA of the CDR3 is TGTGCCAGCAGCCTCAAAAACACCGGGGAGCTGTTTTTT. This encodes CASSLKNTGELFF.

A few counts support this clone. The chain uses TRBV19 and TRBJ2-1, with 11 bases matching TRBD2. This CDR3 spans 15 amino acids. V lost 5 bases, J lost 5 bases, and 5 bases stayed unmatched. Germline lookup yields CDR1 LNHDA and CDR2 SQIVND (reference sequence). The CDR3 sequence: CASSPRLAGNNEQFF. For the CDR3, the DNA is TGTGCCAGTAGTCCCAGACTAGCGGGGAACAATGAGCAGTTCTTC.

The chain carries TRBV19 and TRBJ1-3; no definite D call. Per the germline V gene, CDR1 is LNHDA and CDR2 is SQIVND (reference sequence). The V gene lost 0 bases and the J gene lost 0 bases, with 12 bases spanning the gap. CDR3 size: 17 residues. The CDR3 reads CASSIDRNQLSGNTIYF. CDR3 bases: TGTGCCAGTAGTATAGACAGGAATCAGCTCTCTGGAAACACCATATATTTT.

The CDR3 nucleotides are TGTGCCAGCAGCCTCGACAGGGGCCTCTACAATGAGCAGTTCTTC. Translated: CASSLDRGLYNEQFF. The chain joins TRBV7-8 to TRBJ2-1; the match to TRBD1 covers 8 bases. Per germline, CDR1 SGHVS and CDR2 FQNEAQ. Unmatched junction bases numbered 6, after V lost 5 bases and J lost 3 bases. This CDR3 is built from 15 residues. Full variable domain (remainder filled in from reference TRBV7-8 and TRBJ2-1): GAGVSQSPRYKVAKRGQDVALRCDPISGHVSLFWYQQALGQGPEFLTYFQNEAQLDKSGLPSDRFFAERPEGSVSTLKIQRTQQEDSAVYLCASSLDRGLYNEQFFGPGTRLTVL.

The CDR3 coding sequence is TGTGCCAGCAGCCTGCTAGCGGGGGGTTTCACAGATACGCAGTATTTT. This translates into CASSLLAGGFTDTQYF. This rearrangement joins TRBV11-1 to TRBJ2-3; 11 nucleotides line up with TRBD2. The CDR3 consists of 16 residues. Germline V lookup: CDR1 SGHAT, CDR2 FQDESV (reference sequence). J lost 2 bases, V lost 5 bases, and 6 bases had no gene match.

This clone has more than one count but fewer than ten. The rearrangement links TRBV6-5 to TRBJ2-7; D is perhaps TRBD2 (6 bases). This CDR3 region has 14 residues. Trimming took 7 bases from V and 4 from J, leaving 17 bases between them. Germline V lookup: CDR1 MNHEY, CDR2 SVGAGI. CDR3 region: CASTDLGRSYEQYF. The CDR3 nucleotides read TGTGCCAGCACCGACCTAGGGAGGAGTTACGAGCAGTACTTC.

The chain is built from TRBV7-9 and TRBJ2-7; D gene ambiguous. V lost 2 bases to trimming and J lost 1 base, with 9 bases between them. The CDR3 loop spans 14 amino acids. Germline V gene data show CDR1 as SEHNR and CDR2 as FQNEAQ (reference sequence). The CDR3 DNA follows: TGTGCCAGCAGCTTAAATTGGGGTTCCTACGAGCAGTACTTC. Protein sequence: CASSLNWGSYEQYF.

This chain uses TRBV6-1 with TRBJ1-2; tentative D call: TRBD1 (6 bases). The CDR3 spans 15 residues. Germline loops: CDR1 MNHNS, CDR2 SASEGT. V was clipped by 6 bases and J by 5 bases, with 19 bases between them. In DNA form, the CDR3 reads TGTGCCAGCAGATCCGGACAGAACGTGGGGTATGGCTACACCTTC. Its protein is CASRSGQNVGYGYTF.